A selection of T cell receptor beta chains follows, all from one sample in a study of identical twins. TCRdb re-derived calls from the 5' RACE reads in MiXCR, one entry per CDR3 protein. The data show about 260,000 distinct CDR3 sequences, approximately 7% seen once. The same sample was also used in a study of yellow fever vaccine responses in identical twins.

Specimen: memory (CD45RO+) T cells sorted from blood. Receptors originate from a woman younger than 35 in good health. Each CDR3 is given with its conserved first and last residue. The order of the fields is clone size, V gene, J gene, D gene, CDR3 protein, CDR3 DNA. A D gene is named only where the DNA matches it firmly. A row's size may be missing; if present it is once, few, many or a size class.

few,TRBV7-2,TRBJ2-7,TRBD2,CASSRTSDYEQYF,TGTGCCAGCAGCCGGACTAGCGACTACGAGCAGTACTTC
.,TRBV18,TRBJ2-3,.,CASSPRTSSSTDTQYF,TGTGCCAGCTCACCACGGACCTCTTCTAGCACAGATACGCAGTATTTT
many,TRBV7-9,TRBJ2-2,TRBD2,CALLGRGTGELFF,TGTGCCCTCCTTGGGAGGGGCACCGGGGAGCTGTTTTTT
many,TRBV6-5,TRBJ2-1,TRBD2,CASSYQRGGENCEQFF,TGTGCCAGCAGTTATCAACGGGGGGGCGAGAATTGTGAGCAGTTCTTC
.,TRBV27,TRBJ2-4,.,CASSYREGAKNIQYF,TGTGCCAGCAGTTACAGGGAAGGGGCCAAAAACATTCAGTACTTC
many,TRBV20-1,TRBJ2-7,.,CSATPVQGRAYEQYF,TGCAGTGCTACCCCCGTCCAGGGGCGGGCCTACGAGCAGTACTTC
.,TRBV24-1,TRBJ2-7,.,CATSEGTDYEQYF,TGTGCCACCAGTGAGGGGACGGACTACGAGCAGTACTTC
many,TRBV6-1,TRBJ1-4,.,CASSPAWQATNEKLFF,TGTGCCAGCAGTCCCGCCTGGCAGGCAACTAATGAAAAACTGTTTTTT
many,TRBV18,TRBJ1-2,.,CASSSGDYGYTF,TGTGCCAGCTCATCAGGGGACTATGGCTACACCTTC
many,TRBV7-6,TRBJ2-3,.,CASSLVEGHDTQYF,TGTGCCAGCAGCTTAGTGGAGGGCCACGATACGCAGTATTTT
few,TRBV7-7,TRBJ2-1,.,CASSLSGVQGYNEQFF,TGTGCCAGCAGCTTAAGTGGGGTCCAGGGCTACAATGAGCAGTTCTTC
.,TRBV29-1,TRBJ1-1,.,CSVALGADTEAFF,TGCAGCGTTGCCTTGGGCGCGGACACTGAAGCTTTCTTT
many,TRBV29-1,TRBJ2-1,TRBD2,CSANDSGGNNEQFF,TGCAGCGCCAACGATTCGGGGGGAAACAATGAGCAGTTCTTC
many,TRBV4-1,TRBJ1-5,.,CASSQVDMGFGSNQPQHF,TGCGCCAGCAGCCAAGTAGACATGGGGTTCGGGAGCAATCAGCCCCAGCATTTT
few,TRBV7-3,TRBJ2-1,.,CASSADRNEQFF,TGTGCCAGCAGCGCCGACCGCAATGAGCAGTTCTTC
many,TRBV20-1,TRBJ2-7,TRBD2,CSARGVGLATGYEQYF,TGCAGTGCTAGAGGGGTGGGACTAGCGACGGGCTACGAGCAGTACTTC
.,TRBV6-5,TRBJ2-1,.,CASSYYSGEQFF,TGTGCCAGCAGTTACTATTCCGGGGAGCAGTTCTTC
many,TRBV7-9,TRBJ2-3,.,CASSFGGPQGTDTQYF,TGTGCCAGCAGCTTTGGGGGGCCTCAGGGCACAGATACGCAGTATTTT
many,TRBV21-1,TRBJ2-4,.,CASSSGQVRAAKNIQYF,TGTGCCAGCAGCAGTGGACAGGTCCGGGCGGCCAAAAACATTCAGTACTTC
.,TRBV5-1,TRBJ2-2,.,CASSSQTQSTGELFF,TGCGCCAGCAGCTCTCAGACCCAGTCCACCGGGGAGCTGTTTTTT
many,TRBV18,TRBJ1-2,.,CASSPDGYGYTF,TGTGCCAGCTCACCGGACGGCTATGGCTACACCTTC
few,TRBV15,TRBJ1-1,.,CATSRDFIGMNTEAFF,TGTGCCACCAGCAGAGATTTTATCGGGATGAACACTGAAGCTTTCTTT
few,TRBV2,TRBJ2-3,TRBD2,CASMPSGAGDTQYF,TGTGCCAGCATGCCGAGCGGGGCGGGAGATACGCAGTATTTT
few,TRBV24-1,TRBJ1-5,.,CATSDDSNQPQHF,TGTGCCACCAGTGATGATAGCAATCAGCCCCAGCATTTT
.,TRBV4-1,TRBJ2-3,TRBD2,CASSQVLAVSGDTQYF,TGCGCCAGCAGCCAAGTTCTAGCGGTCTCGGGAGATACGCAGTATTTT
few,TRBV20-1,TRBJ1-3,.,CSARDANTIYF,TGCAGTGCTAGAGACGCAAACACCATATATTTT
.,TRBV7-2,TRBJ2-3,.,CASSSPPGEDTQYF,TGTGCCAGCAGCTCGCCACCTGGAGAAGATACGCAGTATTTT
.,TRBV7-6,TRBJ2-5,TRBD2,CASSPGLAGGLGETQYF,TGTGCCAGCAGCCCAGGACTAGCGGGAGGGCTAGGGGAGACCCAGTACTTC
.,TRBV10-3,TRBJ1-4,.,CAISDSGSNEKLFF,TGTGCCATCAGTGATTCTGGGTCTAATGAAAAACTGTTTTTT
few,TRBV6-1,TRBJ2-7,TRBD2,CASSELAGYSYEQYF,TGTGCCAGCAGTGAACTAGCGGGCTACTCCTACGAGCAGTACTTC
many,TRBV7-3,TRBJ2-1,TRBD2,CASSLMRGSYEQFF,TGTGCCAGCAGCTTAATGCGGGGGAGTTATGAGCAGTTCTTC
many,TRBV10-3,TRBJ2-1,TRBD2,CAISWTSGSGNEQFF,TGTGCCATCAGTTGGACTAGCGGGTCCGGGAATGAGCAGTTCTTC
few,TRBV6-1,TRBJ2-3,TRBD2,CASRGLAGVIADTQYF,TGTGCCAGCAGGGGACTAGCGGGAGTGATCGCAGATACGCAGTATTTT
few,TRBV15,TRBJ2-1,TRBD2,CATSRGEAGGPKFF,TGTGCCACCAGCAGAGGAGAAGCGGGAGGGCCTAAGTTCTTC
few,TRBV20-1,TRBJ2-7,TRBD2,CSAREPSGIYEQYF,TGCAGTGCTAGAGAGCCTAGCGGGATTTACGAGCAGTACTTC
few,TRBV24-1,TRBJ2-2,TRBD1,CATSSTGATGELFF,TGTGCCACCAGCTCTACAGGGGCCACCGGGGAGCTGTTTTTT
.,TRBV6-1,TRBJ1-2,.,CASRNAAGTRYGYTF,TGTGCCAGCAGAAACGCCGCCGGGACACGATATGGCTACACCTTC
.,TRBV10-3,TRBJ2-5,.,CAISESGGSKETQYF,TGTGCCATCAGTGAGAGCGGCGGGTCGAAAGAGACCCAGTACTTC
.,TRBV19,TRBJ1-6,.,CASRSTVNSPLHF,TGTGCCAGTAGATCGACAGTTAATTCACCCCTCCACTTT
many,TRBV24-1,TRBJ2-3,TRBD2,CATSDPGTSADTQYF,TGTGCCACCAGTGATCCTGGGACTAGTGCAGATACGCAGTATTTT
.,TRBV5-1,TRBJ2-2,.,CASSSQGALNTGELFF,TGCGCCAGCAGCTCCCAGGGCGCTTTGAACACCGGGGAGCTGTTTTTT
many,TRBV7-9,TRBJ2-1,.,CASSPDRTHNEQFF,TGTGCCAGCAGCCCCGACAGGACCCACAATGAGCAGTTCTTC
many,TRBV6-5,TRBJ1-3,.,CASSRSTANSGNTIYF,TGTGCCAGCAGTCGGTCGACAGCAAACTCTGGAAACACCATATATTTT